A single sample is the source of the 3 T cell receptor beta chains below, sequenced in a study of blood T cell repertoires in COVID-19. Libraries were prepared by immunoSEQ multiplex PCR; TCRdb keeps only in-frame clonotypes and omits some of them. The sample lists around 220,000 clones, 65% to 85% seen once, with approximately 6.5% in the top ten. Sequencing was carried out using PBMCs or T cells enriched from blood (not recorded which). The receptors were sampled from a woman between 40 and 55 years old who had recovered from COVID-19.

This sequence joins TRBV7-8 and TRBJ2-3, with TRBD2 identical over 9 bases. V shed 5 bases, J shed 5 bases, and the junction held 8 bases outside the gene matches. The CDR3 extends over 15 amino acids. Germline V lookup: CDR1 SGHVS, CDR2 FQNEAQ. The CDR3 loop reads CASSPQREVGDTQYF. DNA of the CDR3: TGTGCCAGCAGCCCTCAGCGGGAGGTTGGAGATACGCAGTATTTT. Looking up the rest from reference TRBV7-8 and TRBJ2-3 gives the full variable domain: GAGVSQSPRYKVAKRGQDVALRCDPISGHVSLFWYQQALGQGPEFLTYFQNEAQLDKSGLPSDRFFAERPEGSVSTLKIQRTQQEDSAVYLCASSPQREVGDTQYFGPGTRLTVL.

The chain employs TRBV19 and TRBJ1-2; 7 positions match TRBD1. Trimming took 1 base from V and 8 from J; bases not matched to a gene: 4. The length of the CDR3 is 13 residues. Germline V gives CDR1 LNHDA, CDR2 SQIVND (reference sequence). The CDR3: CASSIAATGGYTF. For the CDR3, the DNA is TGTGCCAGTAGTATAGCCGCGACAGGGGGCTACACCTTC.

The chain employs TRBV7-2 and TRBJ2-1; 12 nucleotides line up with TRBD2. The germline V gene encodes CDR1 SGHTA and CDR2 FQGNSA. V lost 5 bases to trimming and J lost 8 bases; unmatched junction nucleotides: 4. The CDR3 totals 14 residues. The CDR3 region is CASSPGLAGHEQFF. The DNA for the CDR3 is TGTGCCAGCAGCCCGGGACTAGCGGGCCATGAGCAGTTCTTC.